Each of the 3 T cell receptor beta chains below was sequenced from the same sample in a study of technical replicates of blood from a handful of donors. Clones were sequenced by immunoSEQ multiplex PCR, and TCRdb holds only the in-frame ones, with some missing. Here the sample spans roughly 14,000 clones, 84% being singletons. Sequences were obtained from PBMCs. Receptors originate from a human donor in good health.

The J gene is TRBJ1-2, the V gene TRBV28; unclear D gene. Between the trimmed V and J ends, which lost 2 bases and 6 bases, there was a span of 19 bases. CDR3 size: 16 residues. The germline CDR1 and CDR2 sequences are MDHEN and SYDVKM. The CDR3 nucleotides are TGTGCCAGCAGTTTACCACAGCAACTCCGCAGCCATGGCTACACCTTC. Its protein product is CASSLPQQLRSHGYTF.

The CDR3 coding sequence is TGTGCCAGCAGCTTGCGGAGGGACAGAAACAATGAGCAGTTCTTC. Encoded protein: CASSLRRDRNNEQFF. V is TRBV5-5 and J is TRBJ2-1; TRBD1 might be the D (7 bases). CDR1 and CDR2 from the germline V gene are SGHKS and YYEKEE (reference sequence). The CDR3 is 15 residues long. V was cut by 1 base and J by 5 bases, with 13 bases left in between.

The V and J genes are TRBV28 and TRBJ2-5; D ambiguous. The CDR3 has 13 amino acids. Trimming removed 8 bases at V and 1 base at J, with 11 bases between. Germline V gene data show CDR1 as MDHEN and CDR2 as SYDVKM. The CDR3 reads CASCVRPQETQYF. CDR3 nucleotides: TGTGCCAGCTGTGTGAGGCCCCAAGAGACCCAGTACTTC. The variable domain in full, completed from reference TRBV28 and TRBJ2-5, reads DVKVTQSSRYLVKRTGEKVFLECVQDMDHENMFWYRQDPGLGLRLIYFSYDVKMKEKGDIPEGYSVSREKKERFSLILESASTNQTSMYLCASCVRPQETQYFGPGTRLLVL.